This T cell receptor beta chain was obtained from a study of response to subunit inactivated influenza vaccine. Points from the study as a whole: Authors suggested seasonal influenza vaccinations each recruit few new T cells.

TCRdb reprocessed the RT-PCR reads via MiXCR and lists one record per CDR3 protein. The sample has around 490,000 distinct CDR3 sequences; roughly 8.2% are singletons. Germline values: CDR1 SEHNR, CDR2 FQNEAQ (reference sequence). This CDR3 is 13 amino acids long. V was shortened by 1 base and J by 7 bases, with 7 bases between the two germline ends. This clonotype has a handful of counts. Its target is not known. The chain uses TRBV7-9 and TRBJ2-2, with no clear D. The specimen comprised PBMCs from blood, sampled roughly 24 months after vaccination. The sequence derives from a man between 50 and 75 years old who received an inactivated influenza vaccine. The CDR3 protein is CASSLDLYGELFF. In DNA, the CDR3 is TGTGCCAGCAGCTTAGATTTGTACGGGGAGCTGTTTTTT.